Listed here is a single TCR beta chain. The CDR3 is 16 amino acids. Germline V gene data show CDR1 as LNHDA and CDR2 as SQIVND (reference sequence). V lost 6 bases to trimming and J lost 1 base; unmatched junction nucleotides: 6. Data came from immunoSEQ multiplex PCR; TCRdb stores just in-frame clones and leaves some out. The sample includes roughly 110,000 clones, approximately 90% of them seen just once. The sample originates from a study of T cell changes during pregnancy in multiple sclerosis. The receptor comes from a female donor with multiple sclerosis, enrolled in a pregnancy study. The material was peripheral blood, obtained after pregnancy. V usage is TRBV19 and J usage is TRBJ1-6; 7 bases match TRBD1. The CDR3 is CASRDRDVSYNSPLHF. Written as DNA, the CDR3 is TGTGCCAGTAGAGACAGGGATGTTTCCTATAATTCACCCCTCCACTTT. The full variable domain, its missing parts supplied by reference TRBV19 and TRBJ1-6, is DGGITQSPKYLFRKEGQNVTLSCEQNLNHDAMYWYRQDPGQGLRLIYYSQIVNDFQKGDIAEGYSVSREKKESFPLTVTSAQKNPTAFYLCASRDRDVSYNSPLHFGNGTRLTVT.